This T cell receptor beta chain derives from a study of T-cell reconstitution after alpha-beta-depleted transplantation in children. CDR3 length: 13 amino acids. V lost 8 bases to trimming and J lost 4 bases; unmatched junction nucleotides: 10. Germline V CDR1 and CDR2: SQVTM, ANQGSEA. TCRbeta library construction was performed incorporating unique molecular identifiers. Via MiXCR, TCRdb re-called the PCR reads, giving one row per CDR3 protein. Among some 520,000 distinct CDR3 sequences, approximately 32% were seen once, and the ten largest hold more than 2%. The clonotype originates from a human donor who donated a stem cell graft to a child with aplastic anemia. The source was PBMCs from the stem cell graft donor, collected from the stem cell graft. This rearrangement joins TRBV29-1 to TRBJ1-2, with 7 nucleotides matching TRBD1. CDR3 protein: CSTRQGLGYGYTF. CDR3 sequence (DNA): TGCAGCACAAGACAGGGTTTAGGCTATGGCTACACCTTC.